Listed below are T cell receptor beta chains from one sample, sequenced in a study of blood T cell repertoires in COVID-19. Clones were sequenced by immunoSEQ multiplex PCR, and TCRdb holds only the in-frame ones, with some missing. The data contain 320,000 or so clones, approximately 88% of them singletons. The sample comprised PBMCs or T cells enriched from blood (not recorded which). The receptors were gathered from a man aged 55 to 69 who had recovered from COVID-19. Both conserved end residues are part of each CDR3. A D gene is named only where the DNA matches it firmly. Size is omitted from some rows. Given values are once, few, many or a class for expanded clones.

clone size,D gene,V gene,J gene,CDR3 DNA,CDR3 protein
NA,NA,TRBV21-1,TRBJ1-1,TGTGCCAGCAGCAAGTGGACAGTCGGAGGCGCTGAAGCTTTCTTT,CASSKWTVGGAEAFF
NA,TRBD1,TRBV7-9,TRBJ1-5,TGTGCCAGCAGCTCCAGTGTCGGACAGGGCAGACAGCCCCAGCATTTT,CASSSSVGQGRQPQHF
few,NA,TRBV7-9,TRBJ2-7,TGTGCCAGCAGTTCCATTGGGGGGGCCACGGGGACCTACGAGCAGTACTTC,CASSSIGGATGTYEQYF
NA,NA,TRBV3-1/TRBV3-2,TRBJ2-7,TGTGCCAGCAGCCAAGCTTGGGGAGGCTACGAGCAGTACTTC,CASSQAWGGYEQYF
NA,TRBD1,TRBV24-1,TRBJ2-5,TGTGCCACCAGTTCCGCTGACAGGGGACTAGAGACCCAGTACTTC,CATSSADRGLETQYF
NA,NA,TRBV24-1,TRBJ2-3,TGTGCCACCAGTGCCGGTAGTGGGCGGGGAAGCACAGATACGCAGTATTTT,CATSAGSGRGSTDTQYF
NA,TRBD2,TRBV11-2,TRBJ2-1,TGTGCCAGCAGCTTAGATGGGAGGGCCTACAATGAGCAGTTCTTC,CASSLDGRAYNEQFF
NA,TRBD1,TRBV9,TRBJ2-7,TGTGCCAGCAGCGCCTCGGGACAGCCTACCTACGAGCAGTACTTC,CASSASGQPTYEQYF
NA,TRBD1,TRBV10-3,TRBJ1-1,TGTGCCATCAGTGAAACGACAGGGGTCAAAGCTTTCTTT,CAISETTGVKAFF
NA,TRBD1,TRBV3-1/TRBV3-2,TRBJ1-5,TGTGCCAGCAGCCCGGGGGACAGGGCGAATCAGCCCCAGCATTTT,CASSPGDRANQPQHF
once,NA,TRBV5-1,TRBJ2-5,TGCGCCAGCAGCCAAAATAGGGGAGAGACCCAGTACTTC,CASSQNRGETQYF
NA,TRBD1,TRBV6-5,TRBJ1-2,TGTGCCAGCAGCTACCTCGACAGGGGCCACCGCTATGGCTACACCTTC,CASSYLDRGHRYGYTF
NA,TRBD1,TRBV25-1,TRBJ1-4,TGTGCCAGCAGTGAATATCAGGGGGCTCGGATGGGAAAACTGTTTTTT,CASSEYQGARMGKLFF
NA,TRBD2,TRBV5-4,TRBJ2-3,TGTGCCAGCAGCTCTGGACTAGACACAGATACGCAGTATTTT,CASSSGLDTDTQYF
NA,TRBD1,TRBV3-1/TRBV3-2,TRBJ1-6,TGTGCCAGCAGCCAAGGATGGACAGGGGCCCAATTCCACCACTTT,CASSQGWTGAQFHHF
NA,TRBD1,TRBV24-1,TRBJ2-1,TGTGCCACCAGTGACACCGGGACAGGGATTTCCAATGAGCAGTTCTTC,CATSDTGTGISNEQFF
NA,TRBD2,TRBV20-1,TRBJ2-7,TGCAGTGCTAGTAAGAGCGGGAGGGCGCGGGAGCAGTACTTC,CSASKSGRAREQYF
NA,TRBD2,TRBV2,TRBJ2-1,TGTGCCAGCACTAGCGGTAGCTCCTACAATGAGCAGTTCTTC,CASTSGSSYNEQFF
few,NA,TRBV2,TRBJ1-2,TGTGCCAGCAGTGAGTGGGGGCCCACAGGGTCGGTGGGCTATGGCTACACCTTC,CASSEWGPTGSVGYGYTF
NA,TRBD2,TRBV4-2,TRBJ2-1,TGTGCCAGCAGGCTAGCGGGAGTCATAGAAAATGAGCAGTTCTTC,CASRLAGVIENEQFF
once,NA,TRBV5-1,TRBJ2-3,TGCGCCAGCAGCGATACAGGGAAACGATCAACAGATACGCAGTATTTT,CASSDTGKRSTDTQYF
NA,TRBD1,TRBV29-1,TRBJ1-4,TGCAGCGACGTCCCGGGACAGGGATCAACTAATGAAAAACTGTTTTTT,CSDVPGQGSTNEKLFF
NA,TRBD2,TRBV5-1,TRBJ2-1,TGCGCCAGCAGCTCCCTAGCGGGAGGGCCCGTTGAGCAGTTCTTC,CASSSLAGGPVEQFF
NA,NA,TRBV29-1,TRBJ1-5,TGCAGCGTTGTAGTGGACAGCGAAAATCAGCCCCAGCATTTT,CSVVVDSENQPQHF
NA,NA,TRBV7-2,TRBJ1-4,TGTGCCAGCAGCGGGGAGACAGGAGTCCCTGCAACTAATGAAAAACTGTTTTTT,CASSGETGVPATNEKLFF
NA,NA,TRBV28,TRBJ2-5,TGTGCCAGCAGAAATCTCCCGGGAAGTCAAGAGACCCAGTACTTC,CASRNLPGSQETQYF
NA,NA,TRBV5-6,TRBJ1-5,TGTGCCAGCAGCTTTCTTGGGGCAGGGAATCAGCCCCAGCATTTT,CASSFLGAGNQPQHF
NA,NA,TRBV3-1/TRBV3-2,TRBJ1-5,TGTGCCAGCAGCCTAGGACATCATAGCAATCAGCCCCAGCATTTT,CASSLGHHSNQPQHF
NA,NA,TRBV28,TRBJ1-1,TGTGCCAGCAGTTTAGACAGAATGAACACTGAAGCTTTCTTT,CASSLDRMNTEAFF
NA,TRBD1,TRBV5-1,TRBJ2-7,TGCGCCAGCAGCCCCGGGACAGGGACCTACGAGCAGTACTTC,CASSPGTGTYEQYF
NA,TRBD2,TRBV10-3,TRBJ2-7,TGTGCCATCAGTGAGTCTCTAGCGGTGAAGGTCGAGCAGTACTTC,CAISESLAVKVEQYF
NA,NA,TRBV28,TRBJ1-4,TGTGCCAGCAGTTTTCCTGGACAGTTAAATGAAAAACTGTTTTTT,CASSFPGQLNEKLFF
NA,NA,TRBV24-1,TRBJ1-5,TGTGCCACCAGTGAAACAGGGAACCAGCCCCAGCATTTT,CATSETGNQPQHF
NA,NA,TRBV28,TRBJ1-5,TGTGCCAGCAGTTCCGGGGGACAGCCCCAGCATTTT,CASSSGGQPQHF
NA,NA,TRBV7-9,TRBJ2-3,TGTGCCAGCACCAAAAATAGCGGAACCGGCACAGATACGCAGTATTTT,CASTKNSGTGTDTQYF
few,NA,TRBV4-3,TRBJ1-4,TGCGCCAGCAGCCCTCACCCCGGTGATCCTAATGAAAAACTGTTTTTT,CASSPHPGDPNEKLFF
NA,TRBD2,TRBV6-5,TRBJ2-7,TGTGCCAGCAGATACACTGGACTAGCGCCCGACGAGCAGTACTTC,CASRYTGLAPDEQYF
few,NA,TRBV27,TRBJ1-5,TGTGCCAGCAGTTTAGACAGTTACAATCAGCCCCAGCATTTT,CASSLDSYNQPQHF
NA,TRBD1,TRBV2,TRBJ1-5,TGTGCCAGCAGTGATTGGACAGGGGCTTATCAGCCCCAGCATTTT,CASSDWTGAYQPQHF
NA,TRBD1,TRBV28,TRBJ1-2,TGTGCCAGCAGTTTGGTTGGGACAGGGAATGGCTACACCTTC,CASSLVGTGNGYTF
once,TRBD2,TRBV15,TRBJ2-5,TGTGCCACCAGCAGAGGTGAAACTAGCGGGAGAGAGACCCAGTACTTC,CATSRGETSGRETQYF
NA,NA,TRBV30,TRBJ2-1,TGTGCCTGGAGTGATCAGGGGTTTGAGCAGTTCTTC,CAWSDQGFEQFF
once,NA,TRBV6-6,TRBJ2-4,TGTGCCAGCAGTGGCAGGGTAGCCAAAAACATTCAGTACTTC,CASSGRVAKNIQYF